The T cell receptor (beta chain) described here comes from a study of molecular identifiers for immune sequencing clone quantification. This clonotype showed up many times. Sorting was used to obtain naive CD8 T cells (CD8+CD4-CCR7+CD45RA+). The V gene lost 2 bases and the J gene lost 0 bases, with 7 bases spanning the gap. The CDR3 length is 14 residues. The V gene's germline CDR1 is MNHEY and CDR2 SMNVEV (reference sequence). TCRdb reanalysed the PCR reads using MiXCR and keeps one entry per CDR3 protein. The sample lists more than 450,000 distinct CDR3 sequences; under 30% were seen once. Input material: naive CD8+ T cells from blood, with Jurkat cell RNA spiked in. The subset is: FACS-sorted CD8+CD4-CCR7+CD45RA+ naive T cells. This TCR was sampled from a human donor in good health. Some libraries in this study had Jurkat cell RNA spiked in. The chain carries TRBV27 and TRBJ1-1; D not certain. In DNA, the CDR3 is TGTGCCAGCAGTTTAGGTCCGGTGAACACTGAAGCTTTCTTT. As protein: CASSLGPVNTEAFF.